This TCR beta chain emerged from a study of blood T cell repertoires in COVID-19. About this clone: One junction end disagrees with the germline gene, perhaps due to a read error.

The germline V gene has CDR1 SSHAT and CDR2 FNYEAQ (reference sequence). CDR3 length: 16 amino acids. Original processing notes: It was from reference gene primer amplification that nucleated cell counts were estimated. Method: immunoSEQ multiplex PCR; TCRdb's copy keeps in-frame clones and lacks some. From that table come the V and J calls and clone size; the DNA was used to work out D and trimming. The repertoire consists of about 80,000 clones, with approximately 78% occurring once and the leading ten covering 25% to 30%. The sequence was obtained from a human donor in a cohort sampled during active COVID-19. The genes are TRBV7-7 and TRBJ1-5; D is perhaps TRBD1 (6 bases). The sequenced sample consisted of peripheral blood. This CDR3 is CASSFGTSRFHQPQHF. The CDR3 nucleotides read TGTGCTAGCAGCTTTGGGACAAGTAGGTTTCATCAGCCCCAGCATTTT.